This TCR beta chain is drawn from a study of CD4 T cells in relation to SARS-CoV-2 and coronaviruses. The unexposed donors gave CD4+ T cells in about 2011-2019, prior to COVID-19. Isolation of CD4+ T cells took place after about eleven days in culture. CDR3 length equals 17 residues. TCRdb keeps only in-frame clones here, not all; method: immunoSEQ multiplex PCR. The data hold tens of thousands of clones, with just under 70% observed a single time. As regards this clone: The target antigen is unknown.

The study's findings and limits: Crossreactivity was assessed only for spike protein, not other viral proteins. SARS-CoV-2-driven expansion was significantly weaker in crossreactive than monoreactive clones.

The chain joins TRBV21-1 to TRBJ2-1; TRBD2, the table's D call, was not compared with the DNA. TRBV21-1 is recorded as a pseudogene. The sample consisted of CD4+ T cells from PBMCs, cultured in vitro. This clonotype originated in a human donor in good health. CDR3 sequence reads: CASSMGLAGKNGDEQFF. As DNA, the CDR3 is TGTGCCAGCAGCATGGGACTAGCGGGAAAAAACGGGGATGAGCAGTTCTTC.